This T cell receptor (beta chain) was recovered during a study of blood T cells in healthy people across ages. Regarding the study as a whole: There was no known CMV status for donors, so expanded clonotype changes were possibly confounded. Unsorted PBMC material precluded a definitive naive versus antigen-experienced comparison.

The authors ran a second PCR of about 7 to 11 cycles using a sample-barcoded 5' primer and a J-beta primer mix. Using its own MiXCR run on the 5' RACE reads, TCRdb lists one record per CDR3 protein. The repertoire holds hundreds of thousands of distinct CDR3 sequences, with roughly 50% as singletons. This CDR3 is 12 amino acids long. V was shortened by 3 bases and J by 8 bases, with 10 bases between the two germline ends. This clonotype has a handful of counts. The antigen is undetermined. This chain connects TRBV12-3 or TRBV12-4 to TRBJ1-2; no reliable D call. This clonotype was sampled from a man older than 75 in good health. Material: blood. CDR3 bases: TGTGCCAGCAGTTTGGGCCCTCGAGGCTACACCTTC. Protein sequence: CASSLGPRGYTF.